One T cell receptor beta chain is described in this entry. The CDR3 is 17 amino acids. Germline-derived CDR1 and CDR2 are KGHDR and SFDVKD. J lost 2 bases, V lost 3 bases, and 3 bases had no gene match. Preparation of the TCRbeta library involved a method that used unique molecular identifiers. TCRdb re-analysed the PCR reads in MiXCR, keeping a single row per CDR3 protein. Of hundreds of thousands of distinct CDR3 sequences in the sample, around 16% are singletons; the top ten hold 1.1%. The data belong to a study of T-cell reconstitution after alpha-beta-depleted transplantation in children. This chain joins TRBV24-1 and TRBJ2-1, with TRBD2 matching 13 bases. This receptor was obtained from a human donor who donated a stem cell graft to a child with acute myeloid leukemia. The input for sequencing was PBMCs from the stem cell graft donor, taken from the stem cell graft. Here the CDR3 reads CATSDRLAGGAYNEQFF. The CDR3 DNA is TGTGCCACCAGTGATCGACTAGCGGGGGGCGCCTACAATGAGCAGTTCTTC.